These 20 T cell receptor beta chains originate from one sample sequenced in a study of cytomegalovirus exposure and HLA in healthy donors. PCR used 60 Vbeta primers and 13 Jbeta primers. Repertoires were generated with immunoSEQ multiplex PCR, while TCRdb's copy carries only in-frame clones and drops some. In the table there are about 200,000 clones, around 90% of which are singletons. The specimen was PBMCs. The receptors stem from a woman between 18 and 29 years old in good health and CMV-seronegative.

Of note for this clone: Compared with germline, one end of the junction differs, possibly owing to a read error. V gene TRBV19 combines with J gene TRBJ1-1; the match to TRBD1 covers 8 bases. This CDR3 has 15 amino acids. Germline CDR1 LNHDA, CDR2 SQIVND (reference sequence). The CDR3 here is CASSGLWDRSAVYVF. CDR3 coding DNA: TGTGCCAGTAGTGGGCTTTGGGACAGGTCCGCGGTGTACGTCTTT. Full variable domain (remainder filled in from reference TRBV19 and TRBJ1-1): DGGITQSPKYLFRKEGQNVTLSCEQNLNHDAMYWYRQDPGQGLRLIYYSQIVNDFQKGDIAEGYSVSREKKESFPLTVTSAQKNPTAFYLCASSGLWDRSAVYVFGQGTRLTVV.

The chain carries TRBV11-2 and TRBJ2-7, with D unresolved. The CDR3 is 14 amino acids. Trimming pared 1 base from V and 3 bases from J, leaving 10 bases between. Germline assignment: CDR1 SGHAT and CDR2 FQNNGV. Here the CDR3 DNA reads TGTGCCAGCAGCTTAGCGGGTGCTAACTACGAGCAGTACTTC. The encoded protein is CASSLAGANYEQYF.

The chain has TRBV28 and TRBJ1-2, with 7 bases lining up with TRBD1. CDR3 length: 13 residues. The germline CDR1 and CDR2 sequences are MDHEN and SYDVKM. Trimming cost V 2 bases and J 5 bases; bases outside gene matches: 2. CDR3 sequence (DNA): TGTGCCAGCAGTTTAACACAGGGGTATGGCTACACCTTC. Amino acids: CASSLTQGYGYTF.

The rearrangement joins TRBV2 to TRBJ2-2, with D possibly being TRBD1 (6 bases). The germline V gene encodes CDR1 SNHLY and CDR2 FYNNEI. V lost 7 bases and J 0 bases, leaving 18 bases between the germline ends. The length of the CDR3 is 17 residues. In DNA form, the CDR3 reads TGTGCCAGCAAATTGGGGCTAGGGGGTCCGAACACCGGGGAGCTGTTTTTT. Amino acid sequence: CASKLGLGGPNTGELFF.

The chain links TRBV5-4 to TRBJ2-7, with 10 bases lining up with TRBD1. The CDR3 extends over 13 amino acids. Germline values: CDR1 SGHNT, CDR2 YYREEE (reference sequence). V lost 5 bases to trimming and J lost 5 bases; unmatched junction nucleotides: 4. Here the CDR3 DNA reads TGTGCCAGCAGTCGGGACAGGGGCCACGAGCAGTACTTC. Amino acids: CASSRDRGHEQYF.

This clone was detected only once. The genes are TRBV6-5 and TRBJ1-2; 7 bases agree with TRBD1. This CDR3 region has 13 residues. V lost 6 bases and J lost 4; bases outside the gene matches: 5. Per germline, CDR1 MNHEY and CDR2 SVGAGI. In nucleotides, the CDR3 is TGTGCCAGCAGATCTCCAGGGGGCTATGGCTACACCTTC. Translated, it gives CASRSPGGYGYTF.

The chain employs TRBV7-2 and TRBJ1-2, with TRBD1 as a possible D gene (6 bases). Germline assignment: CDR1 SGHTA and CDR2 FQGNSA. V lost 6 bases and J 2 bases, leaving 10 bases between the germline ends. The length of the CDR3 is 13 residues. In nucleotides, the CDR3 is TGTGCCAGCAGTAACGACAGGAACTATGGCTACACCTTC. It yields the protein CASSNDRNYGYTF.

J is TRBJ2-5 and V is TRBV19; 13 nucleotides align to TRBD2. This CDR3 is built from 16 residues. Germline CDR1 is LNHDA and CDR2 is SQIVND (reference sequence). V lost 5 bases, J lost 1 base, and 4 bases stayed unmatched. CDR3 in amino acids: CASSATSGGTQETQYF. In nucleotides, the CDR3 is TGTGCCAGTAGTGCGACTAGCGGGGGGACCCAAGAGACCCAGTACTTC.

The chain joins TRBV7-8 to TRBJ2-7, with TRBD2 matching over 9 bases. The CDR3 sequence is 15 residues long. V shed 3 bases, J shed 4 bases, and the junction held 7 bases outside the gene matches. The germline V gene encodes CDR1 SGHVS and CDR2 FQNEAQ. This CDR3 reads CASSLAGGTGYEQYF. The CDR3 DNA is TGTGCCAGCAGCTTGGCGGGAGGGACCGGGTACGAGCAGTACTTC.

The chain is built from TRBV7-2 and TRBJ2-1, with D possibly matching TRBD2 (6 bases). V lost 6 bases and J 11 bases, leaving 14 bases between the germline ends. From germline, CDR1 is SGHTA and CDR2 FQGNSA. The length of the CDR3 is 12 residues. This CDR3 reads CASSSGGAKQFF. The CDR3 DNA reads as TGTGCCAGCAGTTCCGGAGGGGCTAAGCAGTTCTTC. Complete variable domain (other parts from reference TRBV7-2 and TRBJ2-1): GAGVSQSPSNKVTEKGKDVELRCDPISGHTALYWYRQSLGQGLEFLIYFQGNSAPDKSGLPSDRFSAERTGGSVSTLTIQRTQQEDSAVYLCASSSGGAKQFFGPGTRLTVL.

This clone has only one observation. V and J are TRBV19 and TRBJ1-1; possible D gene TRBD1, 5 bases. The V end was cut by 6 bases, the J end by 0 bases, with 11 bases between. The CDR3 totals 14 residues. Germline lookup yields CDR1 LNHDA and CDR2 SQIVND (reference sequence). CDR3 sequence reads: CASSKDNMNTEAFF. CDR3 DNA: TGTGCCAGTAGCAAGGACAACATGAACACTGAAGCTTTCTTT.

This CDR3 reads CASSSRGQGSQPQHF. CDR3 nucleotides: TGCGCCAGCAGCAGCAGGGGACAGGGGAGTCAGCCCCAGCATTTT. The chain employs TRBV4-1 and TRBJ1-5, with 10 bases aligning to TRBD1. The CDR3 is 15 amino acids. The V gene's germline CDR1 is MGHRA and CDR2 YSYEKL. V shed 5 bases, J shed 6 bases, and the junction held 7 bases outside the gene matches.

The V call is TRBV7-2, the J call TRBJ2-1, with a weak D call TRBD2 (7 bases). The germline gives CDR1 SGHTA, CDR2 FQGNSA. The ends were cut back, 1 base at V and 8 bases at J, with 18 bases in the middle. The CDR3 spans 16 residues. The CDR3, as DNA: TGTGCCAGCAGCTTAGGGGGGAGGGGGGGCATCGATGAGCAGTTCTTC. This translates into CASSLGGRGGIDEQFF.

J is TRBJ2-5 and V is TRBV5-4; D ambiguous. The CDR3 runs 13 residues. V shed 1 base and J shed 3 bases, with 7 bases lying between them. Looked up from germline, CDR1 is SGHNT and CDR2 is YYREEE (reference sequence). The chain's CDR3 is CASSLKREETQYF. CDR3 in DNA: TGTGCCAGCAGCTTGAAACGGGAAGAGACCCAGTACTTC. Together with reference TRBV5-4 and TRBJ2-5, the CDR3 gives the full variable domain: ETGVTQSPTHLIKTRGQQVTLRCSSQSGHNTVSWYQQALGQGPQFIFQYYREEENGRGNFPPRFSGLQFPNYSSELNVNALELDDSALYLCASSLKREETQYFGPGTRLLVL.

This clone has a single count. The rearrangement uses TRBV6-6 and TRBJ2-3; 7 nucleotides align to TRBD1. CDR3 length equals 14 residues. Germline V lookup: CDR1 MNHNY, CDR2 SVGAGI (reference sequence). V trimming: 5 bases; J trimming: 2 bases; junction bases outside the gene matches: 4. The CDR3 region is CASSTTGYTDTQYF. CDR3 sequence (DNA): TGTGCCAGCAGTACGACAGGGTACACAGATACGCAGTATTTT.

V is TRBV6-1 and J is TRBJ1-5; D is unresolved. Between the trimmed V and J ends, which lost 5 bases and 5 bases, there was a span of 10 bases. From germline, CDR1 is MNHNS and CDR2 SASEGT. The length of the CDR3 is 13 residues. The CDR3 DNA follows: TGTGCCAGCAGTCGGGGTAGAGATCAGCCCCAGCATTTT. Amino acids: CASSRGRDQPQHF.

This chain uses TRBV6-4 with TRBJ2-6, with a tentative D call TRBD1 (5 bases). Germline values: CDR1 MRHNA, CDR2 SNTAGT. This CDR3 region has 16 residues. V was cut by 6 bases and J by 0 bases, with 12 bases left in between. The CDR3 here is CASSPDSHSGANVLTF. The CDR3, as DNA: TGTGCCAGCAGCCCTGACAGTCACTCTGGGGCCAACGTCCTGACTTTC.

The chain joins TRBV19 to TRBJ2-7; weak D call: TRBD1 (5 bases). V was trimmed by 6 bases and J by 3 bases, leaving 15 bases between them. CDR3 length equals 14 residues. Germline V CDR1 and CDR2: LNHDA, SQIVND (reference sequence). The CDR3 here is CASSLSGRRYEQYF. For the CDR3, the DNA is TGTGCCAGTAGCTTGTCAGGGCGTCGCTACGAGCAGTACTTC.

The CDR3 DNA follows: TGTGCCAGCAGACCCGGGACAGCTAGCAATCAGCCCCAGCATTTT. Its protein product is CASRPGTASNQPQHF. This chain links TRBV6-5 with TRBJ1-5, with 7 bases aligning to TRBD1. CDR1 is MNHEY and CDR2 is SVGAGI in the germline V gene. This CDR3 is 15 amino acids long. V lost 6 bases and J lost 0; bases outside the gene matches: 5.

This clone was observed a single time. J is TRBJ2-1 and V is TRBV9; 9 positions agree with TRBD2. V trimming: 2 bases; J trimming: 8 bases; junction bases outside the gene matches: 5. Germline V CDR1 and CDR2: SGDLS, YYNGEE. The CDR3 spans 14 residues. The CDR3 protein is CASSVAGTSYEQFF. The CDR3 nucleotides are TGTGCCAGCAGCGTTGCCGGGACTAGCTATGAGCAGTTCTTC.